This TCR beta chain was retrieved from a study of blood T cell repertoires in COVID-19. Study background: Donors in the United States, Italy and Spain gave samples during acute or convalescent COVID-19.

This CDR3 contains 18 residues. The authors' processing: Reference gene primer amplification gave estimated nucleated cell counts. Data came from immunoSEQ multiplex PCR; TCRdb stores just in-frame clones and leaves some out. V, J and clone size are taken as reported in that table, and D and trimming were inferred from the DNA itself. Here the sample spans approximately 120,000 clones, more than 80% being singletons. The TCR was taken from a human donor in a cohort sampled during active COVID-19. The sequencing input was peripheral blood. This rearrangement joins TRBV21-1 to TRBJ2-2; the tabulated D call, TRBD2, remains unverified against the DNA. TRBV21-1 is reported as a pseudogene. CDR3 sequence (DNA): TGTGCCAGCAGCGCAAGGGGGGGCCCTGCTCGGGACACCGGGGAGCTGTTTTTT. Translation gives CASSARGGPARDTGELFF.